These T cell receptor beta chains were read from a single sample in a study of blood T cell repertoires in COVID-19. Generated by immunoSEQ multiplex PCR, the TCRdb table keeps only in-frame clones and is missing some. Of about 98,000 clones in the sample, more than 75% were seen once. Sequenced material: peripheral blood. These receptors all stem from a man over 45 with acute or convalescent COVID-19. Both conserved end residues are part of each CDR3. A D gene is named only where the DNA matches it firmly. Expanded clones are given a class, and other clones once, few, many or no size at all.

d_call	j_call	clone_size	v_call	cdr3_nt	cdr3_aa
-	TRBJ2-7	-	TRBV5-1	TGCGCCAGCAGCTTGGTAGCCGGCGGCGAGCAGTACTTC	CASSLVAGGEQYF
TRBD1	TRBJ1-6	-	TRBV19	TGTGCCAGTACCACCGGGACAGGAAATTCACCCCTCCACTTT	CASTTGTGNSPLHF
-	TRBJ1-2	once	TRBV4-1	TGCGCCAGCAGCCAAGTCCAGACTGCAAACTATGGCTACACCTTC	CASSQVQTANYGYTF
-	TRBJ1-5	-	TRBV6-5	TGTGCCAGCAGTCCAGGGCCCAATCAGCCCCAGCATTTT	CASSPGPNQPQHF
TRBD2	TRBJ2-3	-	TRBV4-1	TGCGCCAGCAGCCAAGGCCCAGGTTCCAGCGGGATCACAGATACGCAGTATTTT	CASSQGPGSSGITDTQYF
TRBD2	TRBJ2-1	-	TRBV3-1/TRBV3-2	TGTGCCAGCAGCCAAGATGAAGGTCGGACTAGCGGGATCTACAATGAGCAGTTCTTC	CASSQDEGRTSGIYNEQFF
-	TRBJ2-7	-	TRBV25-1	TGTGCCAGCAGTGAATGGAAGTCGGGGTACGAGCAGTACTTC	CASSEWKSGYEQYF
-	TRBJ1-5	-	TRBV19	TGTGCCAGTAGTATAGTTTCAGGGAGCAATCAGCCCCAGCATTTT	CASSIVSGSNQPQHF
-	TRBJ2-1	-	TRBV5-6	TGTGCCAGCAGCTTGGCATGGTGCGCCCCCACCAATGAGCAGTTCTTC	CASSLAWCAPTNEQFF
-	TRBJ2-2	few	TRBV11-3	TGTGCCAGCAGCTTCAGGAACACCGGGGAGCTGTTTTTT	CASSFRNTGELFF
-	TRBJ2-5	-	TRBV7-9	TGTGCCAGCACTTCCATGACAGAGCAAGAGACCCAGTACTTC	CASTSMTEQETQYF
TRBD1	TRBJ1-1	-	TRBV30	TGTGCCTGGACGCACAGGGGGAACACTGAAGCTTTCTTT	CAWTHRGNTEAFF
TRBD2	TRBJ2-5	few	TRBV9	TGTGCCAGCAGCGTCGGGACTAGACAAGAGACCCAGTACTTC	CASSVGTRQETQYF
-	TRBJ1-3	-	TRBV5-1	TGCGCCAGCAGCTTGGTGGGGGACACTGGAAACACCATATATTTT	CASSLVGDTGNTIYF
-	TRBJ1-5	-	TRBV6-6	TGTGCCAGCAGTTACGGCCGGGAAGGACAGCCCCAGCATTTT	CASSYGREGQPQHF
-	TRBJ2-3	-	TRBV7-2	TGTGCCAGCAGCTTAAACCTAGCAGATACGCAGTATTTT	CASSLNLADTQYF
-	TRBJ2-1	-	TRBV4-1	TGCGCCAGCAGCCAAGGTTCAGGGACAACGGGTTTCGGAATTAGTGAGCAGTTCTTC	CASSQGSGTTGFGISEQFF
-	TRBJ1-4	-	TRBV5-1	TGCGCCAGCAGCTTGGGGCAGGGGAGTGAAAAACTGTTTTTT	CASSLGQGSEKLFF
TRBD2	TRBJ2-7	-	TRBV6-2/TRBV6-3	TGTGCCAGCAGTTACCCCGGTGGTAGCGGGAGGGGGTCCTACGAGCAGTACTTC	CASSYPGGSGRGSYEQYF
TRBD2	TRBJ2-2	once	TRBV5-1	TGCGCCAGCAGCCCCAGGACTAGCGGCAACACCGGGGAGCTGTTTTTT	CASSPRTSGNTGELFF
-	TRBJ1-6	few	TRBV5-4	TGTGCCAGCAGCCCAGGTCGGGGTTATAATTCACCCCTCCACTTT	CASSPGRGYNSPLHF
TRBD1	TRBJ2-1	many	TRBV4-1	TGCGCCAGCAGCCAGGACAGGTCCGTGTACAATGAGCAGTTCTTC	CASSQDRSVYNEQFF
TRBD2	TRBJ2-1	-	TRBV6-2/TRBV6-3	TGTGCCAGCAGTTTCGGGGGGGCCCTTGTAGCGGGCAATGAGCAGTTCTTC	CASSFGGALVAGNEQFF
TRBD1	TRBJ2-6	-	TRBV18	TGTGCCAGCCTCCGGGACAGGGGGGCTGGGGCCAACGTCCTGACTTTC	CASLRDRGAGANVLTF
TRBD2	TRBJ2-7	few	TRBV25-1	TGTGCCAGCAGTGGACTGGGACTAGCGGTATCCTACGAGCAGTACTTC	CASSGLGLAVSYEQYF
-	TRBJ1-1	-	TRBV2	TGTGCCAGCCAGCGGGCGTACTTGAACACTGAAGCTTTCTTT	CASQRAYLNTEAFF
-	TRBJ1-1	few	TRBV5-1	TGCGCCAGCAGCCGAGGGAGAGGACGGAACACTGAAGCTTTCTTT	CASSRGRGRNTEAFF
-	TRBJ1-1	once	TRBV18	TGTGCCAGCTCACCAGGGCAAGGAACTGAAGCTTTCTTT	CASSPGQGTEAFF
TRBD1	TRBJ1-1	-	TRBV18	TGTGCCAGCTCACCGGGACAGGGGGAGACTGAAGCTTTCTTT	CASSPGQGETEAFF
-	TRBJ2-1	-	TRBV5-5	TGTGCCAGCAGCCCCTACCTCAACAATGAGCAGTTCTTC	CASSPYLNNEQFF
-	TRBJ2-3	once	TRBV6-5	TGTGCCAGCGTACCCCCGGGCACAGATACGCAGTATTTT	CASVPPGTDTQYF
TRBD1	TRBJ1-2	-	TRBV18	TGTGCCAGCTCACTCGGACAGGGAAACTCTAACTATGGCTACACCTTC	CASSLGQGNSNYGYTF
-	TRBJ1-4	once	TRBV11-3	TGTGCCAGCAGCTTCAGGGGCCGCGCAGGGGATGAAAAACTGTTTTTT	CASSFRGRAGDEKLFF
TRBD2	TRBJ2-7	-	TRBV7-2	TGTGCCAGCAGCTTAGCCGGGACTAGCGTTCTCCACGAGCAGTACTTC	CASSLAGTSVLHEQYF
-	TRBJ1-5	-	TRBV19	TGTGCCAGTAGTATGCCAGGGGCCCGAACGAAGCCCCAGCATTTT	CASSMPGARTKPQHF
TRBD1	TRBJ2-1	-	TRBV6-5	TGTGCCAGCAGCCAGACAGGGGGGCTCTATGAGCAGTTCTTC	CASSQTGGLYEQFF
TRBD2	TRBJ2-1	-	TRBV5-1	TGCGCCAGCAGTTCCCCGGGAGGTATGCGGGCGGGGACCTACAATGAGCAGTTCTTC	CASSSPGGMRAGTYNEQFF
-	TRBJ2-2	-	TRBV6-5	TGTGCCAGCAGCCTGGACAGCGCGAACACCGGGGAGCTGTTTTTT	CASSLDSANTGELFF
TRBD1	TRBJ1-1	-	TRBV19	TGTGCCAGTAGTATGGACAGGGTAGACGCTTTCTTT	CASSMDRVDAFF
TRBD1	TRBJ2-7	-	TRBV19	TGTGCCAGTAGTATTGAGGGACAGGGACTCTACGAGCAGTACTTC	CASSIEGQGLYEQYF
TRBD1	TRBJ2-1	-	TRBV6-6	TGTGCCAGCAGTGCCGGGACAGGGGCTTGGGGTGAGCAGTTCTTC	CASSAGTGAWGEQFF
-	TRBJ2-1	-	TRBV21-1	TGTGCCAGCAGCCCCCGACTAGCGGGTGTCGGAAATGAGCAGTTCTTC	CASSPRLAGVGNEQFF
TRBD2	TRBJ2-2	-	TRBV5-1	TGCGCCAGCAGCTTCGCGGGAGTTGACGGGGAGCTGTTTTTT	CASSFAGVDGELFF
TRBD2	TRBJ2-2	-	TRBV19	TGTGCCAGTATGACTAGCGGGACTCGGACCGGGGAGCTGTTTTTT	CASMTSGTRTGELFF
TRBD1	TRBJ1-1	-	TRBV5-1	TGCGCCAGCAGCTGGGGGGACAGAGAGAACACTGAAGCTTTCTTT	CASSWGDRENTEAFF
TRBD2	TRBJ2-5	-	TRBV7-8	TGTGCCAGCAGCTTCCTAGCGGGAGACGAGGAGACCCAGTACTTC	CASSFLAGDEETQYF
TRBD1	TRBJ2-1	-	TRBV18	TGTGCCAGCTCACCACTGGGACAGGGATTTTACAATGAGCAGTTCTTC	CASSPLGQGFYNEQFF
TRBD1	TRBJ2-7	-	TRBV4-1	TGCGCCAGCAGCCCGATTGGGGACAGGCAACGCTGGGAGCAGTACTTC	CASSPIGDRQRWEQYF
TRBD2	TRBJ2-7	-	TRBV4-2	TGTGCCAGCAGCCCCACCGGGGTGAGCGGGAGTTACGAGCAGTACTTC	CASSPTGVSGSYEQYF
-	TRBJ1-2	-	TRBV12-5	TGTGCTAGTGGTTTGGCCGACAGGCCCTTGATCGGCTACACCTTC	CASGLADRPLIGYTF
-	TRBJ1-6	-	TRBV6-5	TGTGCCAGCAGTTACACTTACGTTAATTCACCCCTCCACTTT	CASSYTYVNSPLHF
-	TRBJ1-4	-	TRBV12-5	TGTGCTAGTGGTTTCGGGCAGGGAAGTGAAAAACTGTTTTTT	CASGFGQGSEKLFF
-	TRBJ2-7	-	TRBV3-1/TRBV3-2	TGTGCCAGCAGCCAAGCATCAGGTTTTGCCTACGAGCAGTACTTC	CASSQASGFAYEQYF
-	TRBJ2-2	-	TRBV19	TGTGCCAGTTCCCCAATGGCACAGAACACCGGGGAGCTGTTTTTT	CASSPMAQNTGELFF
-	TRBJ2-7	-	TRBV10-1	TGCGCCAGCAGTCGCGGCGGCTTCAGCTCCTACGAGCAGTACTTC	CASSRGGFSSYEQYF
TRBD2	TRBJ2-7	-	TRBV14	TGTGCCAGCAGCCAAGGTTATAAGACTAGCGGGAGCCAGTACTTC	CASSQGYKTSGSQYF
TRBD1	TRBJ1-2	-	TRBV14	TGTGCCAGCAGCTCCCAGATGACAGGGGGCCATGGCTACACCTTC	CASSSQMTGGHGYTF
-	TRBJ2-3	few	TRBV9	TGTGCCAGCAGCGTAGGAGTAGCCGATACGCAGTATTTT	CASSVGVADTQYF